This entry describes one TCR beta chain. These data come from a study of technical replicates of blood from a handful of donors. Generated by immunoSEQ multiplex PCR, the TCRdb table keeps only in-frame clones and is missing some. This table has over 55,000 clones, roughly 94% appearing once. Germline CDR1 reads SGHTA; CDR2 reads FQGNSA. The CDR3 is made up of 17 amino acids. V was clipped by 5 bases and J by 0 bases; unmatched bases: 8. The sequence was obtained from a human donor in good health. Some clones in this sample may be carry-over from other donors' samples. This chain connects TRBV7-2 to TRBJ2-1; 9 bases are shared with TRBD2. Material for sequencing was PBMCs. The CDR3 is CASSARLAESSYNEQFF. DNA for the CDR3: TGTGCCAGCAGCGCCCGACTAGCGGAGAGCTCCTACAATGAGCAGTTCTTC.